The T cell receptor (beta chain) described here comes from a study of shared clonotypes between healthy human individuals. Overall study context: Each donor's CD8 memory used one plate, CD8 naive two, each CD4 subset three. Findings and caveats of the study: Estimated richness was generally greater in naive than memory subsets.

None of the donors, who were healthy HIV-negative adults, had recently had acute infections or vaccinations. To note about this clone: Antigen unknown.

How the authors handled the data: Filtering was not the same, since immunoSEQ gave junction-only sequences without quality scores. Sequenced by immunoSEQ multiplex PCR; TCRdb stores in-frame clones only, minus some. The V and J calls and clone size are taken from that table; D and trimming were inferred from the DNA. Of some 1,600,000 clones listed, approximately 98% are singletons. This CDR3 contains 16 residues. V was pared by 4 bases and J by 8 bases, with 22 bases between. CDR1 is SGHRS, CDR2 YFSETQ, per germline. This rearrangement joins TRBV5-1 to TRBJ2-1; a possible D gene is TRBD2 (6 bases). The sequence came from a man aged 25 to 40 in good health. Sample: naive CD4+ T cells sorted from blood. Subset defined: CD45RA+ positively selected. The CDR3 reads CASSPTRGSGRDEQFF. The CDR3 nucleotides read TGCGCCAGCAGCCCCACACGGGGGAGCGGCAGGGATGAGCAGTTCTTC.